This entry features one TCR beta chain sequence. Sample barcodes were added at both library ends during cDNA synthesis. MiXCR, applied by TCRdb to the 5' RACE reads, yields one record per CDR3 protein. The sample holds a few hundred thousand distinct CDR3 sequences, over 25% seen once. CDR1 and CDR2 from the germline V gene are DFQATT and SNEGSKA (reference sequence). CDR3 length: 13 residues. V gave up 3 bases and J gave up 7 bases, with 15 bases separating them. These data belong to a study of identical twins' blood T cells. This receptor was obtained from a woman between 18 and 55 years old in good health. The chain couples TRBV20-1 to TRBJ1-2; the D is unclear. Sequencing was done on a sample of PBMCs. The CDR3 loop is CSASWDSSVGYTF. As DNA, the CDR3 is TGCAGTGCTAGTTGGGATAGCTCGGTTGGCTACACCTTC.